This T cell receptor (beta chain) derives from a study of blood T cell repertoires in COVID-19. Turning to the study itself: Researchers got acute and convalescent COVID-19 samples from the United States, Italy and Spain.

Authors' methods: How many nucleated cells were present was estimated from reference gene primer amplification. Generated by immunoSEQ multiplex PCR, the TCRdb table keeps only in-frame clones and is missing some. V, J and clone size are those of that table, while D and trimming were read from the DNA. The sample lists approximately 250,000 clones; about 89% were seen once. The CDR3 contains 12 residues. The ends lost 2 bases at V and 8 bases at J; junction bases unmatched: 3. Germline-derived CDR1 and CDR2 are MDHEN and SYDVKM. This clone was counted once. The sequence was obtained from a woman aged 60-70 years who had recovered from COVID-19. The source material was peripheral blood. The chain carries TRBV28 and TRBJ2-7; the match to TRBD1 covers 7 bases. CDR3 in amino acids: CASSLLRGKQYF. The CDR3 DNA sequence: TGTGCCAGCAGTTTACTCAGGGGGAAGCAGTACTTC.